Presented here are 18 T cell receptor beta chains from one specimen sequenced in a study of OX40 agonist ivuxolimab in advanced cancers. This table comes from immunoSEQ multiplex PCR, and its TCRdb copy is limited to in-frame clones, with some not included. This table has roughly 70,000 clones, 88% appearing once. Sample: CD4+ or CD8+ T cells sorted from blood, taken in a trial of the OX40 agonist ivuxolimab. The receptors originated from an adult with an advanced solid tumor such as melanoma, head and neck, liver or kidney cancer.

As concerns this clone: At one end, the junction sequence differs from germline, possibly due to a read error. CDR3 coding DNA: TGTGCCACCAGGATTGGGGTCTCCTACGGGCAGTACTTC. Translating gives CATRIGVSYGQYF. The rearrangement joins TRBV28 to TRBJ2-7; D is unresolved. Germline V gene lookup returns CDR1 MDHEN and CDR2 SYDVKM. This CDR3 region has 13 residues. The full variable domain, rest sourced from reference TRBV28 and TRBJ2-7, is DVKVTQSSRYLVKRTGEKVFLECVQDMDHENMFWYRQDPGLGLRLIYFSYDVKMKEKGDIPEGYSVSREKKERFSLILESASTNQTSMYLCATRIGVSYGQYFGPGTRLTVT.

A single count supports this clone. The CDR3 nucleotides are TGCGCCAGCAGCTTGGTGGCAGGGTCGGAGACCCAGTACTTC. Translated: CASSLVAGSETQYF. J is TRBJ2-5 and V is TRBV5-1; TRBD1 might be the D (5 bases). The ends were cut back, 0 bases at V and 5 bases at J, with 11 bases in the middle. In germline, CDR1 is SGHRS, CDR2 YFSETQ. The CDR3 sequence is 14 residues long.

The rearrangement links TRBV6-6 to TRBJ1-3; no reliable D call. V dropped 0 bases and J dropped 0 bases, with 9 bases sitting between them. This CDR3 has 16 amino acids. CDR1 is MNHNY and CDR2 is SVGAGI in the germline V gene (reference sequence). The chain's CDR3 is CASSYSSPGSGNTIYF. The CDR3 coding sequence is TGTGCCAGCAGTTACTCGTCACCGGGCTCTGGAAACACCATATATTTT.

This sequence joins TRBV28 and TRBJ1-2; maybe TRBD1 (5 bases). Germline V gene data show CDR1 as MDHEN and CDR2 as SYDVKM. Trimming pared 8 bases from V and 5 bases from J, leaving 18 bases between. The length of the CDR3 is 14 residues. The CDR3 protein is CASDWDREGYGYTF. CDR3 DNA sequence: TGTGCCAGCGATTGGGACCGAGAAGGGTATGGCTACACCTTC.

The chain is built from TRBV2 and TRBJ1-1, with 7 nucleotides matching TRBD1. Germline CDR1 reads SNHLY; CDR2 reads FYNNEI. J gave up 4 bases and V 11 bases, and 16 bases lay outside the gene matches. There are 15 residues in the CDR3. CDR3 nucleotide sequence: TGTGCCGGGCAAACAGGGGACGGAGCCTCCACTGAAGCTTTCTTT. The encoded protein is CAGQTGDGASTEAFF. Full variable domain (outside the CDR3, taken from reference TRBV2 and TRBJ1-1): EPEVTQTPSHQVTQMGQEVILRCVPISNHLYFYWYRQILGQKVEFLVSFYNNEISEKSEIFDDQFSVERPDGSNFTLKIRSTKLEDSAMYFCAGQTGDGASTEAFFGQGTRLTVV.

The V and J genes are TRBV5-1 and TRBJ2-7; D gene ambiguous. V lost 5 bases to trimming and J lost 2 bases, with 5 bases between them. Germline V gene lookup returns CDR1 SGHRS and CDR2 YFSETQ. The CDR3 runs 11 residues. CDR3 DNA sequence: TGCGCCAGCAGTGACACCTACGAGCAGTACTTC. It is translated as CASSDTYEQYF.

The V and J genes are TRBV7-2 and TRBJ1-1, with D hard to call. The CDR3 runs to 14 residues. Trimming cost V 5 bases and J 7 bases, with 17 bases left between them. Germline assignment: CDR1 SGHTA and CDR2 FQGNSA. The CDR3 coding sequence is TGTGCCAGCAGCCCCAATTGGGGTGGTGATGAAGCTTTCTTT. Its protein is CASSPNWGGDEAFF.

The CDR3 DNA follows: TGTGCCACCGGAAGTGGGCAGGGCACAGATACGCAGTATTTT. Its translation is CATGSGQGTDTQYF. The chain employs TRBV27 and TRBJ2-3; unclear D gene. Trimming stripped 10 bases from V and 1 base from J, with 15 bases between. The CDR3 loop spans 14 amino acids. Looked up from germline, CDR1 is MNHEY and CDR2 is SMNVEV (reference sequence).

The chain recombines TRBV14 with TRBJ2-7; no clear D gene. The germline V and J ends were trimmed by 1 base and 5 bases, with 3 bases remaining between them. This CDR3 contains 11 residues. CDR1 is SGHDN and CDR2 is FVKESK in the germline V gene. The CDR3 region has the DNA TGTGCCAGCAGCCAAGTGGACGAGCAGTACTTC. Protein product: CASSQVDEQYF.

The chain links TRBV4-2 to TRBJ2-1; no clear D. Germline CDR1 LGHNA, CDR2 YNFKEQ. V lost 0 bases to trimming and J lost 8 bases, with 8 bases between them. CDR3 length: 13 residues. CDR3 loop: CASSQENWDEQFF. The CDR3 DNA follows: TGTGCCAGCAGCCAAGAAAACTGGGATGAGCAGTTCTTC.

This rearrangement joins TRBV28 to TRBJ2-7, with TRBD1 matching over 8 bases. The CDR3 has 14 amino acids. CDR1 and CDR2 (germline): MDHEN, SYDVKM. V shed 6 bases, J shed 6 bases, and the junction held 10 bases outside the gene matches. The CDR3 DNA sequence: TGTGCCAGCAGACCGGGACAGGTCAGAGCCGAGCAGTACTTC. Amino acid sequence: CASRPGQVRAEQYF.

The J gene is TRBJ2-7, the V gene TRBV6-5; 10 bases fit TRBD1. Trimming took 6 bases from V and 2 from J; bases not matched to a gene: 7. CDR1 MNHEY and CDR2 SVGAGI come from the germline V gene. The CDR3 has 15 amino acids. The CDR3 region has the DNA TGTGCCAGCAGCCTTGACAGGGGGCCCCCCTACGAGCAGTACTTC. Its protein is CASSLDRGPPYEQYF.

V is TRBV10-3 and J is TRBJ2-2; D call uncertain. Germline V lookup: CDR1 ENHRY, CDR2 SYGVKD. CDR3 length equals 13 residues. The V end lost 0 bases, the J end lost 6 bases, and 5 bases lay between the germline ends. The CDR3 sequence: CAISESRSGELFF. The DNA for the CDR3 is TGTGCCATCAGTGAGTCGCGATCCGGGGAGCTGTTTTTT.

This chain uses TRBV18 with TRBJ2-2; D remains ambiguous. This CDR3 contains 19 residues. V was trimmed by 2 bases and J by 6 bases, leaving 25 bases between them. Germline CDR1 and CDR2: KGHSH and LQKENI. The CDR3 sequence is CASSPSFGAGQIGPGELFF. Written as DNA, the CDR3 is TGTGCCAGCTCACCATCTTTCGGAGCTGGTCAAATTGGCCCCGGGGAGCTGTTTTTT. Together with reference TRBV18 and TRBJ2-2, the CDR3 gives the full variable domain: NAGVMQNPRHLVRRRGQEARLRCSPMKGHSHVYWYRQLPEEGLKFMVYLQKENIIDESGMPKERFSAEFPKEGPSILRIQQVVRGDSAAYFCASSPSFGAGQIGPGELFFGEGSRLTVL.

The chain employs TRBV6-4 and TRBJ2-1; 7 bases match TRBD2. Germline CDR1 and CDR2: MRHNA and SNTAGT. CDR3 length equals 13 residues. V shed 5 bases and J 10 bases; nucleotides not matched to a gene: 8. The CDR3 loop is CASSRNWEGEQFF. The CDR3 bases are TGTGCCAGCAGTAGAAACTGGGAGGGGGAGCAGTTCTTC.

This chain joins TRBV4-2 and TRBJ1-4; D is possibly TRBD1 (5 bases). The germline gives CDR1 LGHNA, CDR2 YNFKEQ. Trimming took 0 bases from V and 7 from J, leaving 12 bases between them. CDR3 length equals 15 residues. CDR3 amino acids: CASSQEGATPEKLFF. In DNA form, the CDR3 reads TGTGCCAGCAGCCAAGAAGGGGCGACTCCTGAAAAACTGTTTTTT.

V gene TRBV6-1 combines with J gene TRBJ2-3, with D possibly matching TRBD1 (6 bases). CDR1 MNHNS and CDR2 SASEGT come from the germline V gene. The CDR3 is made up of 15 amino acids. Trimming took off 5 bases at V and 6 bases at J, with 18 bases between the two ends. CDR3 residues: CASSLRDKRFDTQYF. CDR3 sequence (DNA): TGTGCCAGCAGTTTAAGGGACAAAAGATTCGATACGCAGTATTTT.

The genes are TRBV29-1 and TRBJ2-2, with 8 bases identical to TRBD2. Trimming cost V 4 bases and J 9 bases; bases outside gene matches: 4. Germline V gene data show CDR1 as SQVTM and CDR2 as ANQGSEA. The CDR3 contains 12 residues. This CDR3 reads CSVAGRARELFF. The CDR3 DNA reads TGCAGCGTTGCCGGGAGGGCCCGGGAGCTGTTTTTT.